These 14 T cell receptor beta chains share one sample of origin, sequenced in a study of lung T cells in sarcoidosis with Löfgren's syndrome. Each CDR3 protein is one row after TCRdb ran MiXCR on the reads. The table shows 50,000 to 65,000 distinct CDR3 sequences, with around 20% occurring only once. The specimen sequenced was CD4+ T cells from PBMCs. Source of these receptors: a human donor with sarcoidosis (Löfgren's syndrome or another form), or a control subject (not recorded which).

The chain couples TRBV7-8 to TRBJ1-3; D is unresolved. CDR3 size: 14 residues. Germline lookup yields CDR1 SGHVS and CDR2 FQNEAQ. V lost 1 base and J 6 bases, leaving 10 bases between the germline ends. DNA of the CDR3: TGTGCCAGCAGCTTAGGTCCAGGAAAAAACACCATATATTTT. Translated: CASSLGPGKNTIYF.

In its sample, this clonotype was seen many times. The chain has TRBV7-9 and TRBJ2-1; 11 positions agree with TRBD2. V was clipped by 8 bases and J by 8 bases; unmatched bases: 8. CDR1 and CDR2 from the germline V gene are SEHNR and FQNEAQ (reference sequence). This CDR3 comprises 14 residues. Here the CDR3 DNA reads TGTGCCAGCGGATCTAGCGGGGGGATCGATGAGCAGTTCTTC. Residues: CASGSSGGIDEQFF.

In its sample, this clonotype was seen many times. CDR3 protein: CAISEGQEQPQHF. In DNA form, the CDR3 reads TGTGCCATCAGTGAGGGCCAGGAGCAGCCCCAGCATTTT. The rearrangement uses TRBV10-3 and TRBJ1-5; D not certain. Germline V lookup: CDR1 ENHRY, CDR2 SYGVKD. Trimming pared 2 bases from V and 7 bases from J, leaving 9 bases between. The CDR3 consists of 13 residues.

CDR3 DNA: TGCGCCAGCAGCTTGGGGACAGGTTTCACAGATACGCAGTATTTT. Translated, it gives CASSLGTGFTDTQYF. The chain recombines TRBV5-1 with TRBJ2-3; 7 nucleotides align to TRBD1. V was pared by 0 bases and J by 2 bases, with 3 bases of the junction left unmatched. The CDR3 is 15 residues long. CDR1 and CDR2 from the germline V gene are SGHRS and YFSETQ. The full variable domain, with the rest looked up from reference TRBV5-1 and TRBJ2-3, is KAGVTQTPRYLIKTRGQQVTLSCSPISGHRSVSWYQQTPGQGLQFLFEYFSETQRNKGNFPGRFSGRQFSNSRSEMNVSTLELGDSALYLCASSLGTGFTDTQYFGPGTRLTVL.

Of note for this clonotype: This may be a read error: a much more frequent sequence differs by one nucleotide. This rearrangement joins TRBV28 to TRBJ1-2, with 7 bases matching TRBD1. CDR1 and CDR2 from the germline V gene are MDHEN and SYDVKM. The CDR3 runs 12 residues. CDR3 amino acids: CASSGQNYGCTF. The CDR3 coding sequence is TGTGCCAGCTCGGGACAGAACTATGGCTGCACCTTC.

The rearrangement joins TRBV19 to TRBJ2-5; maybe TRBD1 (6 bases). The CDR3 sequence is 13 residues long. The germline V gene has CDR1 LNHDA and CDR2 SQIVND (reference sequence). The V and J ends lost 9 bases and 1 base respectively, with 12 bases between them. This CDR3 is CASSWGLQETQYF. The CDR3 DNA reads TGTGCCAGCTCTTGGGGGCTCCAAGAGACCCAGTACTTC.

This clonotype was counted many times. The V gene is TRBV3-1, the J gene TRBJ2-3, with D possibly matching TRBD2 (5 bases). The germline gives CDR1 LGHDT, CDR2 YNNKEL (reference sequence). V was trimmed by 2 bases and J by 2 bases, leaving 5 bases between them. This CDR3 region has 13 residues. CDR3 DNA: TGTGCCAGCAGCCAACTAGCCACAGATACGCAGTATTTT. It codes for CASSQLATDTQYF.

This clonotype was recorded many times. The chain uses TRBV7-2 and TRBJ2-4, with D unclear. CDR3 length: 19 amino acids. V was pared by 4 bases and J by 0 bases, with 22 bases between. Germline V gene sequence: CDR1 SGHTA, CDR2 FQGNSA. This CDR3 is CASSSPPPHRLRAKNIQYF. The CDR3 DNA reads TGTGCCAGCAGCTCGCCCCCACCCCACAGACTCCGAGCCAAAAACATTCAGTACTTC.

The chain recombines TRBV18 with TRBJ2-6; 10 bases map to TRBD1. The CDR3 covers 18 residues. The V gene end was trimmed by 0 bases and the J gene end by 3 bases; junction bases not matched to a gene: 5. Germline V CDR1 and CDR2: KGHSH, LQKENI. The CDR3: CASSPPRDRGNGANVLTF. For the CDR3, the DNA is TGTGCCAGCTCACCACCCCGGGACAGGGGAAATGGGGCCAACGTCCTGACTTTC.

The chain employs TRBV2 and TRBJ1-5; TRBD1 aligns across 9 bases. Germline V gene lookup returns CDR1 SNHLY and CDR2 FYNNEI. The CDR3 contains 16 residues. Trimming cost V 4 bases and J 5 bases; bases outside gene matches: 9. The DNA of the CDR3 is TGTGCCAGCAGTGGCCGGGACAGGGCATCTTATCAGCCCCAGCATTTT. Its protein product is CASSGRDRASYQPQHF.

The chain links TRBV19 to TRBJ2-2; no clear D gene. V lost 1 base to trimming and J lost 8 bases, with 11 bases between them. The CDR3 extends over 14 amino acids. Germline values: CDR1 LNHDA, CDR2 SQIVND (reference sequence). This CDR3 reads CASSIGNWAGELFF. The DNA for the CDR3 is TGTGCCAGTAGTATAGGAAACTGGGCAGGGGAGCTGTTTTTT.

The chain joins TRBV18 to TRBJ1-1; D is uncertain. The V and J ends lost 0 bases and 4 bases respectively, with 15 bases between them. Germline V gene sequence: CDR1 KGHSH, CDR2 LQKENI. This CDR3 is built from 16 residues. The CDR3 is CASSPPLGRVRTEAFF. In DNA, the CDR3 is TGTGCCAGCTCACCACCTTTGGGCCGGGTCCGCACTGAAGCTTTCTTT. The full variable domain, with the rest looked up from reference TRBV18 and TRBJ1-1, is NAGVMQNPRHLVRRRGQEARLRCSPMKGHSHVYWYRQLPEEGLKFMVYLQKENIIDESGMPKERFSAEFPKEGPSILRIQQVVRGDSAAYFCASSPPLGRVRTEAFFGQGTRLTVV.

The table lists this clonotype with many counts. V usage is TRBV6-1 and J usage is TRBJ2-1; TRBD2 agrees at 8 bases. V lost 5 bases and J lost 7; bases outside the gene matches: 16. The germline V gene has CDR1 MNHNS and CDR2 SASEGT. CDR3 size: 17 residues. The CDR3 region is CASSSSSGLVGRNEQFF. The CDR3, as DNA: TGTGCCAGCAGTTCTAGTTCGGGACTAGTTGGCCGGAATGAGCAGTTCTTC.

The rearrangement uses TRBV18 and TRBJ2-7; D might be TRBD2 (6 bases). This CDR3 has 13 amino acids. The ends were cut back, 8 bases at V and 4 bases at J, with 15 bases in the middle. In germline, CDR1 is KGHSH, CDR2 LQKENI. This CDR3 is CASPDGLFYEQYV. The CDR3 DNA is TGTGCCAGCCCTGATGGACTATTTTACGAGCAGTACGTC.